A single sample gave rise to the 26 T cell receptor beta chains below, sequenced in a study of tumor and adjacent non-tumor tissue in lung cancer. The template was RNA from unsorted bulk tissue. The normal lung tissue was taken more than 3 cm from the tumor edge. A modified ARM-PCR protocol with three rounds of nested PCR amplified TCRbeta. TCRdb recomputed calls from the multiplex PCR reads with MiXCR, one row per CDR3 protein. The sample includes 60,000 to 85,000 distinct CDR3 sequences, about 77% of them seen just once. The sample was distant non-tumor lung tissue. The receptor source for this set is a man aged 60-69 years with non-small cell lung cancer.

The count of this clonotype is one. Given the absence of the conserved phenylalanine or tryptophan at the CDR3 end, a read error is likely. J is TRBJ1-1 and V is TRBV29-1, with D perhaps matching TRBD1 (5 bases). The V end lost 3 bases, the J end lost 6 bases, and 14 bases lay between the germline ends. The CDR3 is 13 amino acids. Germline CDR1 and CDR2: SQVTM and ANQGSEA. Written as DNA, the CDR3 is TGCAGCGTTGAGCATTGGAGGGACTCTGAAGCTTTCTTA. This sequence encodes CSVEHWRDSEAFL.

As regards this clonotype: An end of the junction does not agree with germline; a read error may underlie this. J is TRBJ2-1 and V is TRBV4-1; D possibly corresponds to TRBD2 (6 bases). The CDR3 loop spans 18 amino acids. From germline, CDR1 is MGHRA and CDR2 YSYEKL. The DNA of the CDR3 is TGCGCCAGCAGCCAAGACTGGCGGGATGTCGGCTCCTACAACGAGCAGTTCTTC. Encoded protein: CASSQDWRDVGSYNEQFF.

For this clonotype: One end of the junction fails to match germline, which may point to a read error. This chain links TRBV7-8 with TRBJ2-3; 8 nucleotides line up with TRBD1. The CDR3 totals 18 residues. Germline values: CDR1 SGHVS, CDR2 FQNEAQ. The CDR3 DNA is TGTACCAGCAGTGTACCCGGGACAGGCTTTGGTGTGACAGATACGCAGTATTTT. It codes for CTSSVPGTGFGVTDTQYF.

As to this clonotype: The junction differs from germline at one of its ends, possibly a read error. DNA of the CDR3: TGCGCCAGCAGCCAGTCCGAAAACACTGAAACTTTCTTC. Translating gives CASSQSENTETFF. The J gene is TRBJ1-1, the V gene TRBV4-1; D gene ambiguous. CDR1 is MGHRA and CDR2 is YSYEKL in the germline V gene. This CDR3 is built from 13 residues.

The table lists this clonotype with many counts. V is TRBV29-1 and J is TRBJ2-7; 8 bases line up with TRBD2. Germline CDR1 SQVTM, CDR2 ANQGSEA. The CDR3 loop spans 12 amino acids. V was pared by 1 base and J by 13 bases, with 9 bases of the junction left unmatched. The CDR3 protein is CSVEGSSGVVYF. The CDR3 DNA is TGCAGCGTTGAAGGAAGTAGCGGGGTGGTTTACTTC.

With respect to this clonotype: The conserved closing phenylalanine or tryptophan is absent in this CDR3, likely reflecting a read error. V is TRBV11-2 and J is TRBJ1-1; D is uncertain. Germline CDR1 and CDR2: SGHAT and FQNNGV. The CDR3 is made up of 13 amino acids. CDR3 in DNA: TGTGCCAGCGCCAGTGAGCTGAACGCTGAAGCTTTCCTT. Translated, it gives CASASELNAEAFL.

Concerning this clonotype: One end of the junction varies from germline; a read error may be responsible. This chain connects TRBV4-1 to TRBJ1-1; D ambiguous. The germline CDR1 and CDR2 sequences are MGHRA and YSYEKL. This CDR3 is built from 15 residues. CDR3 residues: CASSLRVSWGTEAFF. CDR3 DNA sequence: TGCGCAAGCAGCCTAAGGGTCTCCTGGGGAACTGAAGCTTTCTTT.

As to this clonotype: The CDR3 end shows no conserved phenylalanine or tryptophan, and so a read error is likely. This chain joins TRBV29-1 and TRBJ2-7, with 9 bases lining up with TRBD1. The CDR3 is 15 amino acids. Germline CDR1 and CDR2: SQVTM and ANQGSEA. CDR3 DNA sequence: TGCAGCGCAACAATGGGGGGACAGGGCTCCCACGAGCAGTACCTC. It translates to CSATMGGQGSHEQYL.

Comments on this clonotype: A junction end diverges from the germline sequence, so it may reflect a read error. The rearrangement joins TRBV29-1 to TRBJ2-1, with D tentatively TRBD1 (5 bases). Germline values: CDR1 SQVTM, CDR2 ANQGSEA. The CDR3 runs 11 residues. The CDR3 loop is CSTDTYNDQLF. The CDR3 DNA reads TGCAGCACGGACACCTACAATGATCAGTTATTC.

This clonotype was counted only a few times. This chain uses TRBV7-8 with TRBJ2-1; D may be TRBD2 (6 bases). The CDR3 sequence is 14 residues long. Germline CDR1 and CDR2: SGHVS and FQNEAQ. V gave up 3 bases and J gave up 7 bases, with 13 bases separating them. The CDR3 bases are TGTGCCAGCAGCTTTCTGGCGGGGCTTAATGAGCAGTTCTTC. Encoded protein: CASSFLAGLNEQFF.

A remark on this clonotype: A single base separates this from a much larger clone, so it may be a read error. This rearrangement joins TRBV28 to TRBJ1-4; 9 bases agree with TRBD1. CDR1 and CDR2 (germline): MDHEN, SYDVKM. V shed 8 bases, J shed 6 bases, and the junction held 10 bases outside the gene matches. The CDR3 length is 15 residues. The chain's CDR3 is CASANEGDRDEKLFF. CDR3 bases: TGTGCCAGCGCCAACGAGGGGGACAGGGATGAAAAACTGTTTTTT.

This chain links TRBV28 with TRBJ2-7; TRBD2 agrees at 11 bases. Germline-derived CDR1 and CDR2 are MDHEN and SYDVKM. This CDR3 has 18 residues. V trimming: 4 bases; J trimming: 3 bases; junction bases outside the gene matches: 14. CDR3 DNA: TGTGCCAGCAGTTCGTTACTAGCGGGAGAAACGGGGCTCTACGAGCAGTACTTC. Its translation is CASSSLLAGETGLYEQYF.

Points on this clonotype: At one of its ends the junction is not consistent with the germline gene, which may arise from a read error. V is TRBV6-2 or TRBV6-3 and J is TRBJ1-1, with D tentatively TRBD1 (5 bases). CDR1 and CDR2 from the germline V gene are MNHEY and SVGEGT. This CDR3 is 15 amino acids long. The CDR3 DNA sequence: TGTGTCAGCAGTGCCTCGACAGTGATGAACACTGAAGCTTTCTTT. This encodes CVSSASTVMNTEAFF.

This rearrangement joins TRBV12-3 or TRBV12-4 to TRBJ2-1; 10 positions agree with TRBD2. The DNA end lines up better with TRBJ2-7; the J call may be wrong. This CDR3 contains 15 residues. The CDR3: CANSPSGSLFNEQYF. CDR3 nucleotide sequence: TGTGCCAACAGCCCTAGCGGGAGTCTTTTCAATGAGCAGTACTTC.

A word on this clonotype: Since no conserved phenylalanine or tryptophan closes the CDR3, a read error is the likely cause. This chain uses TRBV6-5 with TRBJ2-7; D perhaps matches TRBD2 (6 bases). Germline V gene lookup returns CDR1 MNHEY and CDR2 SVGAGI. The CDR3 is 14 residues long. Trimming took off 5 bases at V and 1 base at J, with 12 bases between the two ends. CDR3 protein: CASSPKAGSYEQYL. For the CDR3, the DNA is TGTGCCAGCAGTCCGAAAGCGGGTTCCTACGAGCAGTACCTC.

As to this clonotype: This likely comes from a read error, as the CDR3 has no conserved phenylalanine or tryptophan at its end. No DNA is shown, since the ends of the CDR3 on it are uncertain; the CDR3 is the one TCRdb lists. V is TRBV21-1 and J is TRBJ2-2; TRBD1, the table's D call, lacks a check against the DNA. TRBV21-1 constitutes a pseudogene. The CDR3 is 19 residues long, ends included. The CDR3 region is CASDSQGLQDHTYTGELFS.

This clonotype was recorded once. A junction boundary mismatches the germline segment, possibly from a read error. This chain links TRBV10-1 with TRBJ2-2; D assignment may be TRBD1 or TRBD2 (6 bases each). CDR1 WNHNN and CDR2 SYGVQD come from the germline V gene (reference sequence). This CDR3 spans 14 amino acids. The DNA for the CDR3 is TGCGCCACTTCGGTGGGGGGCCCCACCGGGGAGCTGTGTTTT. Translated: CATSVGGPTGELCF.

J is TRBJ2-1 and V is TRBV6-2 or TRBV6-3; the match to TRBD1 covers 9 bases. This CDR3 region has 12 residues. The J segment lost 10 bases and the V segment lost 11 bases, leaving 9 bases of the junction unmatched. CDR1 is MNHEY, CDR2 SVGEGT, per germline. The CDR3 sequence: CAGGDRAEEQFF. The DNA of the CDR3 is TGTGCCGGCGGGGACAGGGCCGAGGAGCAGTTCTTC.

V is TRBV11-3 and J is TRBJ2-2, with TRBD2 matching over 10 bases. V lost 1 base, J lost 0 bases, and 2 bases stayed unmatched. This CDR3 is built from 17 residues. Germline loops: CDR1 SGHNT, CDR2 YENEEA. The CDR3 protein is CASSLGTSGANTGELFF. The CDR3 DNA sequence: TGTGCCAGCAGCTTAGGCACTAGCGGGGCGAACACCGGGGAGCTGTTTTTT.

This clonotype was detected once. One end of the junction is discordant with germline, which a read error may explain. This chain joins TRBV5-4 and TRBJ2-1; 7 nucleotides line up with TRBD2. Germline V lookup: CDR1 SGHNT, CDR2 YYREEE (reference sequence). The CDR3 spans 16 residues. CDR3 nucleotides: TGTGCTAGCAGCGGGTCCGGAGTTGGCGGGAGCGGTGAGCGGTTCTTC. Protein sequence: CASSGSGVGGSGERFF.

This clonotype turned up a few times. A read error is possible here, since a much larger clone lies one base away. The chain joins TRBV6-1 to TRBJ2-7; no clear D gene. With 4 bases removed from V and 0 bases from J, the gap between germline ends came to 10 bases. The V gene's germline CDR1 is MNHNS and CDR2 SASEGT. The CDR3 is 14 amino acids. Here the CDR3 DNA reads TGTGCCAGCAGTGTTGCCGGCCACTCCTACGAGCAGTACTTC. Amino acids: CASSVAGHSYEQYF.

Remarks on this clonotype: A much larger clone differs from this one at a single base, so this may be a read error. The CDR3, as DNA: TGCGCCAGCAGTGAGGTGGGGCTCACAGATGCGCAGTATTTT. Encoded protein: CASSEVGLTDAQYF. The rearrangement links TRBV10-2 to TRBJ2-3, with D possibly being TRBD1 (5 bases). Germline CDR1 and CDR2: WSHSY and SAAADI. The CDR3 has 14 residues.

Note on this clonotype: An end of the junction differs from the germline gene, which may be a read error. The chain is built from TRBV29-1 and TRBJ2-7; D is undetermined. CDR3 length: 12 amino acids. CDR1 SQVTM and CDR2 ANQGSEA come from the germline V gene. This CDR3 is CGVSVSSYEQYF. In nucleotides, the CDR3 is TGCGGCGTATCGGTCAGCTCCTACGAGCAGTATTTC.

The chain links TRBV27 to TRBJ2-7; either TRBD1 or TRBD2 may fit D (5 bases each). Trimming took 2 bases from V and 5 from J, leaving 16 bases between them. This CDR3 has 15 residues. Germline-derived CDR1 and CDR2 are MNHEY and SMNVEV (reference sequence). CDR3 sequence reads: CASSLARELLNEQYF. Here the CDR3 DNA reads TGTGCCAGCAGTTTAGCCAGGGAGCTCTTGAACGAGCAGTACTTC.

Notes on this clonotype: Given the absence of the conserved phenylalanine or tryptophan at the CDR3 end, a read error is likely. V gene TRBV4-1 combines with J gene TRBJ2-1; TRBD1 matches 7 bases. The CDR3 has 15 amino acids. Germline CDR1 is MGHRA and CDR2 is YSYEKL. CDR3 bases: TGCGTCAGCAGCCCCGGTCAGGGGGATTACAATGAGCAGTTCCTC. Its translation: CVSSPGQGDYNEQFL.

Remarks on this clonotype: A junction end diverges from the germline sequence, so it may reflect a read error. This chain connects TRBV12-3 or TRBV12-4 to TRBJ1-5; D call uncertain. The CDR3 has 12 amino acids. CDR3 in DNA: TGTGCCAACAGTTTAATGAATCAGTACCAGCATTTT. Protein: CANSLMNQYQHF.